These 3 T cell receptor beta chains share one sample of origin, sequenced in a study of cytomegalovirus exposure and HLA in healthy donors. PCR amplification relied on 60 Vbeta primers (plus 13 Jbeta primers). The table came from immunoSEQ multiplex PCR; TCRdb's copy has only in-frame clones and leaves some out. The sample holds under 150,000 clones, about 80% seen once. The sequenced sample was PBMCs. These receptors were collected from a woman aged 40 to 50 in good health and CMV-seronegative.

The gene calls are TRBV10-3 and TRBJ2-3, with 7 bases aligning to TRBD1. Germline V gives CDR1 ENHRY, CDR2 SYGVKD. CDR3 length: 19 amino acids. J lost 3 bases, V lost 3 bases, and 18 bases had no gene match. The CDR3 loop is CAISEGPDREPGWTDTQYF. CDR3 sequence (DNA): TGTGCCATCAGTGAAGGCCCCGACAGGGAGCCGGGCTGGACAGATACGCAGTATTTT.

The gene calls are TRBV7-9 and TRBJ2-7, with D perhaps matching TRBD1 (5 bases). With 6 bases removed from V and 5 bases from J, the gap between germline ends came to 14 bases. This CDR3 is 13 amino acids long. Germline-derived CDR1 and CDR2 are SEHNR and FQNEAQ (reference sequence). In DNA form, the CDR3 reads TGTGCCAGCAGGCCGGCAGGGTGGGACGAGCAGTACTTC. It is translated as CASRPAGWDEQYF.

The chain employs TRBV19 and TRBJ1-5; D remains ambiguous. Trimming left V 1 base short and J 3 bases short, with 7 bases between. The CDR3 covers 14 residues. In germline, CDR1 is LNHDA, CDR2 SQIVND (reference sequence). CDR3 DNA sequence: TGTGCCAGTAGTATAGGCAGAAACAATCAGCCCCAGCATTTT. Translation gives CASSIGRNNQPQHF.